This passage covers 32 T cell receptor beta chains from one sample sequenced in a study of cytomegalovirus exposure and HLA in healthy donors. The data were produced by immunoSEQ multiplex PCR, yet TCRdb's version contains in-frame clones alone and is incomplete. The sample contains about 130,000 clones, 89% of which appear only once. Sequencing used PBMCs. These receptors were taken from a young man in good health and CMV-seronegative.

The CDR3 coding sequence is TGCGCCAGCGCGGGGGGGAGCACTGAAGCTTTCTTT. This translates into CASAGGSTEAFF. The chain combines TRBV10-2 with TRBJ1-1, with a tentative D call TRBD1 (5 bases). From germline, CDR1 is WSHSY and CDR2 SAAADI. V shed 8 bases and J shed 4 bases, with 11 bases lying between them. This CDR3 comprises 12 residues.

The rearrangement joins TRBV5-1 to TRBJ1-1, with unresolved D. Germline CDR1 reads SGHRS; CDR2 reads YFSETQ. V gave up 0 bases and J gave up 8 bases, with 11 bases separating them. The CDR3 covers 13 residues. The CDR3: CASSLEGGIEAFF. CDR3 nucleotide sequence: TGCGCCAGCAGCTTGGAAGGCGGGATCGAAGCTTTCTTT.

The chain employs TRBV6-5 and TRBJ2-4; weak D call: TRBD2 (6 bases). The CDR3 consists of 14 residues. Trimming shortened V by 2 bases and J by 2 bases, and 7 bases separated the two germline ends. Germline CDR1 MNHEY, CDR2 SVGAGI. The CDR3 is CASSYGGSKNIQYF. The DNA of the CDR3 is TGTGCCAGCAGTTACGGGGGGTCCAAAAACATTCAGTACTTC.

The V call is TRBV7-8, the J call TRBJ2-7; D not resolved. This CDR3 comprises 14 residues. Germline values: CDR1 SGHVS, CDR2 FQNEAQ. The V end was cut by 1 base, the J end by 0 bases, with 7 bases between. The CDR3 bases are TGTGCCAGCAGCTTAGGTGGCCTCTCCTACGAGCAGTACTTC. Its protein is CASSLGGLSYEQYF.

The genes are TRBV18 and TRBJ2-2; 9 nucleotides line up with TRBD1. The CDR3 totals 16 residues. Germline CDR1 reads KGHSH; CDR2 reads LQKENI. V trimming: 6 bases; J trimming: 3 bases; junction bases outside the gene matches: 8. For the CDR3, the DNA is TGTGCCAGCTCCCCTGGACAGGGGCGATACACCGGGGAGCTGTTTTTT. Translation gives CASSPGQGRYTGELFF.

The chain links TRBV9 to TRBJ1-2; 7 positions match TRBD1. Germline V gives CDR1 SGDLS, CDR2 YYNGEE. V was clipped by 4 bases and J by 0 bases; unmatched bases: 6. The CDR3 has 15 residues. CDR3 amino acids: CASSLGQRANYGYTF. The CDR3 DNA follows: TGTGCCAGCAGCCTGGGACAGAGAGCTAACTATGGCTACACCTTC.

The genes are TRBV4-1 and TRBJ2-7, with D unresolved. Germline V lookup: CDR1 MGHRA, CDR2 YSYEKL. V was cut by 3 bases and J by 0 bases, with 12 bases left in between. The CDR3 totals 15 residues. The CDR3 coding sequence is TGCGCCAGCAGCCACGCCCCCGAGAGCTCCTACGAGCAGTACTTC. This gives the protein CASSHAPESSYEQYF.

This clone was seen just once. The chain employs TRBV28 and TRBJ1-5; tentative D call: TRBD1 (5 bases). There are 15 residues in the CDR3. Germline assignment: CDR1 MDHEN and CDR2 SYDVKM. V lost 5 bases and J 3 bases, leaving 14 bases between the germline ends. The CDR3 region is CASSGRTPINQPQHF. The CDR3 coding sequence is TGTGCCAGCAGTGGCCGGACACCCATCAATCAGCCCCAGCATTTT.

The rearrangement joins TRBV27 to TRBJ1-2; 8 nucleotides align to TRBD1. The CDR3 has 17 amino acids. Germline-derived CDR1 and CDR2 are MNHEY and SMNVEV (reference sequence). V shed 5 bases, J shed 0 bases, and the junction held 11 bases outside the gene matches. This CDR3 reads CASSEMGTGFTNYGYTF. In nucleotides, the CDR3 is TGTGCCAGCAGTGAGATGGGGACAGGTTTTACTAACTATGGCTACACCTTC.

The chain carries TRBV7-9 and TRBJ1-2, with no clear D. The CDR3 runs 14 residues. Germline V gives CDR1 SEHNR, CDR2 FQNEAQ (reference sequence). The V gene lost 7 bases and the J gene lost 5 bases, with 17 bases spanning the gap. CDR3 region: CASTRTGVGYGYTF. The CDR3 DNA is TGTGCCAGCACCCGAACGGGAGTCGGGTATGGCTACACCTTC.

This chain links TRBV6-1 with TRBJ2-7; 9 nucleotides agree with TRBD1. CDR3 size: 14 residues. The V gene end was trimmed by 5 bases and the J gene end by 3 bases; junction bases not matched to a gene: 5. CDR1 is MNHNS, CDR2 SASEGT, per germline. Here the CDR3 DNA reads TGTGCCAGCAGTTCCTGGACAGGGGTCTACGAGCAGTACTTC. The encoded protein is CASSSWTGVYEQYF.

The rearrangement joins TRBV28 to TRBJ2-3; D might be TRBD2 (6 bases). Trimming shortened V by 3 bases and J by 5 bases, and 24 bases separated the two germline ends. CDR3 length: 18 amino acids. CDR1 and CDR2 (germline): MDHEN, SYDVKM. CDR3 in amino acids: CASSFRRNTFGRGDTQYF. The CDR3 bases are TGTGCCAGCAGTTTTAGGCGAAACACCTTCGGGCGGGGAGATACGCAGTATTTT. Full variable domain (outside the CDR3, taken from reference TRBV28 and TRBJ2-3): DVKVTQSSRYLVKRTGEKVFLECVQDMDHENMFWYRQDPGLGLRLIYFSYDVKMKEKGDIPEGYSVSREKKERFSLILESASTNQTSMYLCASSFRRNTFGRGDTQYFGPGTRLTVL.

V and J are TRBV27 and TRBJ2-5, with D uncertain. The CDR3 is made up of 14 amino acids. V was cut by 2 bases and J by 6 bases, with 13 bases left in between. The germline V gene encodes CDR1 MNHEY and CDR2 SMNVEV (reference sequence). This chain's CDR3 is CASSLLPEIQTQYF. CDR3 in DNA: TGTGCCAGCAGTTTACTACCCGAAATACAGACCCAGTACTTC.

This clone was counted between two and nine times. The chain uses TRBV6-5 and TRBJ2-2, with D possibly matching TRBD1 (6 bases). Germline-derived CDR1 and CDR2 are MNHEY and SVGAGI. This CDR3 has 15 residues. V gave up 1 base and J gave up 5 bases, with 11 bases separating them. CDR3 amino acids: CASSYYHRATGELFF. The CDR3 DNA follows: TGTGCCAGCAGTTACTACCACAGGGCTACCGGGGAGCTGTTTTTT.

This chain's CDR3 is CASSRDSTSQETQYF. CDR3 nucleotide sequence: TGTGCCAGCAGCCGGGACAGTACTTCCCAAGAGACCCAGTACTTC. J is TRBJ2-5 and V is TRBV5-4; 7 bases agree with TRBD1. Trimming removed 4 bases from V and 1 base from J; junction bases left unmatched: 7. The CDR3 is 15 residues long. Germline V gene lookup returns CDR1 SGHNT and CDR2 YYREEE (reference sequence).

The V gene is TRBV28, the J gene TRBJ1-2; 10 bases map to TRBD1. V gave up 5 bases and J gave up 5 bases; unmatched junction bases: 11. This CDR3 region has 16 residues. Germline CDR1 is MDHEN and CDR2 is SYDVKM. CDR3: CASSPQDRGAPYGYTF. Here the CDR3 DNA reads TGTGCCAGCAGTCCTCAGGACAGGGGGGCCCCTTATGGCTACACCTTC.

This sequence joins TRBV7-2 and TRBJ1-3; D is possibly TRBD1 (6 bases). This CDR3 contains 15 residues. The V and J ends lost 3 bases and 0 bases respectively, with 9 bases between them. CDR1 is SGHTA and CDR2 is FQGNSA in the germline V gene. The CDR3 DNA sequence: TGTGCCAGCAGCTTTACAGGGATCTCTGGAAACACCATATATTTT. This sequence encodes CASSFTGISGNTIYF.

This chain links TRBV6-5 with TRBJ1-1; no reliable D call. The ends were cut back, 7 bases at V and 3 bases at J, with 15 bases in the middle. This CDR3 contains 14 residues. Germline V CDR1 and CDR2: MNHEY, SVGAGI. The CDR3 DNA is TGTGCCAGCACCTTTGGCCCTCGTTACACTGAAGCTTTCTTT. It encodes CASTFGPRYTEAFF.

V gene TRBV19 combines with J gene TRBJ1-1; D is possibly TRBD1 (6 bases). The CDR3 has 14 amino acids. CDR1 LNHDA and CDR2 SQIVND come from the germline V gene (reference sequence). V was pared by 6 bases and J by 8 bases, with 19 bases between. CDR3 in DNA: TGTGCCAGTAGGGAAACAGGGCAACTGAGGGAAGCTTTCTTT. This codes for CASRETGQLREAFF.

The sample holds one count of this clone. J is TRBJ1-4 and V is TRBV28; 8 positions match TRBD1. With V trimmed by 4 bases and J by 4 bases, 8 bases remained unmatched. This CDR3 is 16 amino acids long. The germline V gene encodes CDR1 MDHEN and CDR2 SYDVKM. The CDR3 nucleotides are TGTGCCAGCAGTTCCCCTCCAGGGGGCCTTAATGAAAAACTGTTTTTT. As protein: CASSSPPGGLNEKLFF.

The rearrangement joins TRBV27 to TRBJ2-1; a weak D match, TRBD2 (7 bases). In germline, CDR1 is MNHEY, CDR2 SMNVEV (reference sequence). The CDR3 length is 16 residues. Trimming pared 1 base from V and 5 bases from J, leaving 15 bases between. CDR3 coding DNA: TGTGCCAGCAGTTTATTCTCGGGCGGGGGCCACAATGAGCAGTTCTTC. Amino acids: CASSLFSGGGHNEQFF.

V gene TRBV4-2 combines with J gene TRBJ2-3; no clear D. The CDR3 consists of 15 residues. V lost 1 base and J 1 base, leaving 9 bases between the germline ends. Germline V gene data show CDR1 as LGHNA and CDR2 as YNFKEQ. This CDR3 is CASSQVSTGTDTQYF. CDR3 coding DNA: TGTGCCAGCAGCCAAGTTTCTACAGGCACAGATACGCAGTATTTT.

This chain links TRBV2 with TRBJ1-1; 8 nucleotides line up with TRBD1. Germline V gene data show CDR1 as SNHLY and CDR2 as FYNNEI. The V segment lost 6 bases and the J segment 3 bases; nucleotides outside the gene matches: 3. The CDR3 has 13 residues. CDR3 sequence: CASSRTGYTEAFF. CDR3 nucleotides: TGTGCCAGCAGCCGGACAGGGTACACTGAAGCTTTCTTT.

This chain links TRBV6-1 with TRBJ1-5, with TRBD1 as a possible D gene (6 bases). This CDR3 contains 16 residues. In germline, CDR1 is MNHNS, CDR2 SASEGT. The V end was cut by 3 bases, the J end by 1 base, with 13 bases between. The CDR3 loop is CASSESGQLSNQPQHF. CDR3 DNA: TGTGCCAGCAGTGAGTCAGGACAGCTAAGCAATCAGCCCCAGCATTTT.

CDR3 DNA: TGTGCCAGCGACCCCGGGACAGGGGTCCACGAGCAGTACTTC. This encodes CASDPGTGVHEQYF. The chain recombines TRBV18 with TRBJ2-7, with 10 positions matching TRBD1. CDR3 length: 14 residues. After removal of 8 bases from V and 5 bases from J, the junction contained 9 bases not matched to a gene. Germline CDR1 is KGHSH and CDR2 is LQKENI. Looking up the rest from reference TRBV18 and TRBJ2-7 gives the full variable domain: NAGVMQNPRHLVRRRGQEARLRCSPMKGHSHVYWYRQLPEEGLKFMVYLQKENIIDESGMPKERFSAEFPKEGPSILRIQQVVRGDSAAYFCASDPGTGVHEQYFGPGTRLTVT.

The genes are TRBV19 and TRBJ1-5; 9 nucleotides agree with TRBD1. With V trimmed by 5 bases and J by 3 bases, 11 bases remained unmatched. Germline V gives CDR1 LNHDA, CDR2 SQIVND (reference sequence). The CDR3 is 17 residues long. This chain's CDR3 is CASSAGQGRALNQPQHF. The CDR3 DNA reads TGTGCCAGTAGTGCCGGACAGGGGAGGGCCCTCAATCAGCCCCAGCATTTT.

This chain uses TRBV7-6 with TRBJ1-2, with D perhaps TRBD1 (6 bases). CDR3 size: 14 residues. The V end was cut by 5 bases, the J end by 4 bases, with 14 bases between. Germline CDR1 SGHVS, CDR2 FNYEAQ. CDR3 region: CASSPTGTSYGYTF. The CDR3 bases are TGTGCCAGCAGCCCAACCGGGACAAGCTATGGCTACACCTTC.

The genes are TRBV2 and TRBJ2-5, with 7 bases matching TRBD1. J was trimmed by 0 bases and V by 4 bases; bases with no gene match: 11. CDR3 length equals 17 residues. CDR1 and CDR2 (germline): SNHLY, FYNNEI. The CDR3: CASSGSSLQGNQETQYF. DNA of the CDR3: TGTGCCAGCAGTGGAAGTTCCCTACAGGGGAACCAAGAGACCCAGTACTTC.

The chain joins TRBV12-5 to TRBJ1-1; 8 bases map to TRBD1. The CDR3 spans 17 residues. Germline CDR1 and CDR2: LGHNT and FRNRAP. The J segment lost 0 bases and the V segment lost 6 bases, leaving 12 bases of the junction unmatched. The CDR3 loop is CASGPTWTGKMNTEAFF. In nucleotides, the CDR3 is TGTGCTAGTGGCCCCACCTGGACAGGGAAAATGAACACTGAAGCTTTCTTT.

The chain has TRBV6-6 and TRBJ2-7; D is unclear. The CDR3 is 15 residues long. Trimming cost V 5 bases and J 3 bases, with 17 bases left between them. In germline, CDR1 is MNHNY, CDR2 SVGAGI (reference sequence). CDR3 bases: TGTGCCAGCAGTCACGCACCGGAGCGCCTCTACGAGCAGTACTTC. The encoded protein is CASSHAPERLYEQYF.

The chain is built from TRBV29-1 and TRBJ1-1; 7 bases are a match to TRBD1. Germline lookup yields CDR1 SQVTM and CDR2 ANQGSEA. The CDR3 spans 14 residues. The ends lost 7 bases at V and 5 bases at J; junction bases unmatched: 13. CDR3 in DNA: TGCAGCGCCCTAGGGCAGGGGGGCGAGACTGAAGCTTTCTTT. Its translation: CSALGQGGETEAFF.

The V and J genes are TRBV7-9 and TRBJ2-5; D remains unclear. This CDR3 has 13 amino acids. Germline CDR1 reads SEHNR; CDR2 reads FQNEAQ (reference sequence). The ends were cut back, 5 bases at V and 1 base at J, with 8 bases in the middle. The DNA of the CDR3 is TGTGCCAGCAGCCCTACCCTCCAAGAGACCCAGTACTTC. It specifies CASSPTLQETQYF.